The next 8 T cell receptor beta chains were all read from a single sample in a study of T-cell memory formation after mild COVID-19. TCRdb re-analysed the 5' RACE reads in MiXCR, keeping a single row per CDR3 protein. The table shows some 290,000 distinct CDR3 sequences, with 15% to 20% occurring only once. Sample: PBMCs or a T cell subset sorted from them (not recorded which). The receptor set was obtained from a man aged 18 to 29 who had mild COVID-19 (a few samples of this study predate the infection). Cell type and time point are not known.

J is TRBJ2-1 and V is TRBV6-2 or TRBV6-3, with TRBD2 matching over 10 bases. Per germline, CDR1 MNHEY and CDR2 SVGEGT. This CDR3 comprises 16 residues. V lost 0 bases, J lost 8 bases, and 7 bases stayed unmatched. The CDR3 nucleotides read TGTGCCAGCAGTTACTCAGCGGGGGGGGCCCTGGATGAGCAGTTCTTC. Protein sequence: CASSYSAGGALDEQFF.

This clonotype was recorded many times. The V and J genes are TRBV5-1 and TRBJ2-1; the match to TRBD1 covers 8 bases. The CDR3 length is 14 residues. Losses at the gene ends were 0 bases for V and 4 bases for J; bases not matched to a gene: 0. The V gene's germline CDR1 is SGHRS and CDR2 YFSETQ. In DNA, the CDR3 is TGCGCCAGCAGCTTGGGGGACAGGTACAATGAGCAGTTCTTC. This encodes CASSLGDRYNEQFF.

This clonotype was observed a few times. V usage is TRBV4-3 and J usage is TRBJ1-2, with D maybe TRBD1 (5 bases). Trimming cost V 5 bases and J 7 bases, with 17 bases left between them. The germline CDR1 and CDR2 sequences are LGHNA and YSLEER. CDR3 length: 14 residues. Here the CDR3 reads CASSYPGRASGYTF. CDR3 DNA sequence: TGCGCCAGCAGCTACCCAGGGAGGGCGAGTGGCTACACCTTC.

This clonotype was seen a few times. The rearrangement links TRBV4-1 to TRBJ2-7; maybe TRBD2 (5 bases). The V end was cut by 0 bases, the J end by 4 bases, with 16 bases between. Germline CDR1 reads MGHRA; CDR2 reads YSYEKL. This CDR3 spans 16 amino acids. CDR3 sequence: CASSQEGLAPGYEQYF. DNA for the CDR3: TGCGCCAGCAGCCAAGAAGGTCTCGCGCCGGGGTACGAGCAGTACTTC.

In its sample, this clonotype was seen once. J is TRBJ1-3 and V is TRBV3-1, with 7 bases that match TRBD1. The CDR3 spans 15 residues. Germline-derived CDR1 and CDR2 are LGHDT and YNNKEL (reference sequence). V was clipped by 6 bases and J by 1 base; unmatched bases: 6. The CDR3 protein is CASRGTVASGNTIYF. CDR3 nucleotide sequence: TGTGCCAGCAGGGGGACAGTCGCTTCTGGAAACACCATATATTTT. Supplemented by reference TRBV3-1 and TRBJ1-3, the full variable domain reads DTAVSQTPKYLVTQMGNDKSIKCEQNLGHDTMYWYKQDSKKFLKIMFSYNNKELIINETVPNRFSPKSPDKAHLNLHINSLELGDSAVYFCASRGTVASGNTIYFGEGSWLTVV.

In regard to this clonotype: The junction departs from germline at one end; a sequencing error may be responsible. This chain links TRBV7-7 with TRBJ2-3; 14 bases line up with TRBD2. CDR1 SSHAT and CDR2 FNYEAQ come from the germline V gene (reference sequence). The CDR3 has 15 amino acids. The chain's CDR3 is CASSLGLAGGDTQYF. In DNA, the CDR3 is TGTGCTAGCAGCTTAGGACTAGCGGGGGGAGATACGCAGTATTTT.

This clonotype appeared a few times. The genes are TRBV3-1 and TRBJ2-1, with 11 bases identical to TRBD2. Germline V gene lookup returns CDR1 LGHDT and CDR2 YNNKEL (reference sequence). J gave up 6 bases and V 6 bases, and 7 bases lay outside the gene matches. The CDR3 totals 15 residues. The CDR3 here is CASRQLAGVSNEQFF. The CDR3 coding sequence is TGTGCCAGCAGGCAACTAGCGGGGGTGAGCAATGAGCAGTTCTTC.

This clonotype was observed at least ten times. The chain has TRBV5-5 and TRBJ2-5, with D tentatively TRBD1 (5 bases). The CDR3 covers 14 residues. The V end lost 1 base, the J end lost 2 bases, and 9 bases lay between the germline ends. CDR1 SGHKS and CDR2 YYEKEE come from the germline V gene (reference sequence). CDR3 nucleotides: TGTGCCAGCAGCTTGACGACAGTTCAAGAGACCCAGTACTTC. Translation gives CASSLTTVQETQYF.